Shown below are 16 T cell receptor beta chains from a single sample sequenced in a study of beta chain features in type 1 diabetes. Broader study findings: In all four CD4+ subsets, TCRB CDR3 length was significantly, moderately reduced in type 1 diabetes.

Their antigen targets remain unknown. Every bit of the isolated RNA underwent reverse transcription, so sequencing read expressed TCRB transcripts. TCRdb's table, derived via immunoSEQ multiplex PCR, lists solely in-frame clones and lacks some. The table includes about 700,000 clones, 10% to 15% detected once. Material: naive CD4+ T cells from blood. Receptor source: a man aged 18 to 29 with type 1 diabetes.

V usage is TRBV10-3 and J usage is TRBJ1-2; no clear D gene. V lost 1 base, J lost 4 bases, and 7 bases lay in between. This CDR3 region has 13 residues. Germline V gene data show CDR1 as ENHRY and CDR2 as SYGVKD. CDR3 amino acids: CAISEWDFYGYTF. DNA for the CDR3: TGTGCCATCAGTGAGTGGGATTTCTATGGCTACACCTTC.

This clone has just a few counts. The rearrangement joins TRBV4-2 to TRBJ2-6, with 8 bases identical to TRBD2. Germline V CDR1 and CDR2: LGHNA, YNFKEQ. With V trimmed by 0 bases and J by 2 bases, 3 bases remained unmatched. The CDR3 is 17 amino acids. This chain's CDR3 is CASSQEAGVTGANVLTF. The CDR3 DNA reads TGTGCCAGCAGCCAAGAAGCGGGGGTGACTGGGGCCAACGTCCTGACTTTC.

This chain joins TRBV2 and TRBJ1-5; D not certain. Per the germline V gene, CDR1 is SNHLY and CDR2 is FYNNEI. The ends were cut back, 6 bases at V and 0 bases at J, with 15 bases in the middle. The CDR3 extends over 16 amino acids. CDR3 sequence: CASSVTSINSNQPQHF. CDR3 DNA sequence: TGTGCCAGCAGCGTCACATCGATTAATAGCAATCAGCCCCAGCATTTT.

Only a few counts were recorded for this clone. The J gene is TRBJ2-5, the V gene TRBV7-8; either TRBD1 or TRBD2 may fit D (5 bases each). CDR3 length: 15 residues. CDR1 is SGHVS and CDR2 is FQNEAQ in the germline V gene. The V end lost 10 bases, the J end lost 5 bases, and 23 bases lay between the germline ends. The CDR3: CAIITRGRSEETQYF. CDR3 DNA sequence: TGTGCCATCATCACGAGGGGCAGATCAGAGGAGACCCAGTACTTC.

This sequence joins TRBV9 and TRBJ1-1, with 8 bases lining up with TRBD1. Germline values: CDR1 SGDLS, CDR2 YYNGEE. This CDR3 region has 19 residues. V lost 0 bases and J lost 0; bases outside the gene matches: 13. The CDR3 reads CASSVAPAGTGDMNTEAFF. The CDR3 region has the DNA TGTGCCAGCAGCGTAGCCCCCGCTGGGACAGGCGATATGAACACTGAAGCTTTCTTT.

This clone appeared a few times. The chain carries TRBV7-3 and TRBJ2-1; D might be TRBD1 (5 bases). Germline values: CDR1 SGHTA, CDR2 FQGTGA. V lost 1 base and J lost 2, with 9 bases in between. The CDR3 extends over 15 amino acids. The CDR3 DNA reads TGTGCCAGCAGCTTAAGTCAGGGAACCTACAATGAGCAGTTCTTC. This gives the protein CASSLSQGTYNEQFF.

The chain links TRBV10-3 to TRBJ1-3; no reliable D call. Germline V gene data show CDR1 as ENHRY and CDR2 as SYGVKD. The length of the CDR3 is 14 residues. Trimming stripped 2 bases from V and 4 bases from J, with 9 bases between. The CDR3 region is CAISEQDTGNTIYF. DNA for the CDR3: TGTGCCATCAGTGAGCAGGATACAGGAAACACCATATATTTT.

The table lists this clone with a few counts. The genes are TRBV10-3 and TRBJ1-5; a weak D match, TRBD1 (6 bases). V dropped 6 bases and J dropped 9 bases, with 18 bases sitting between them. This CDR3 region has 14 residues. Germline CDR1 ENHRY, CDR2 SYGVKD. This CDR3 reads CAISPGTSLPPQHF. The DNA of the CDR3 is TGTGCCATCAGCCCAGGGACATCCTTGCCGCCCCAGCATTTT.

V and J are TRBV6-5 and TRBJ2-7, with a weak D call TRBD2 (6 bases). CDR1 MNHEY and CDR2 SVGAGI come from the germline V gene. The CDR3 runs 15 residues. V was trimmed by 6 bases and J by 1 base, leaving 16 bases between them. The CDR3 DNA reads TGTGCCAGCAGCCCCGTGGAGGGAGAATCCTACGAGCAGTACTTC. It encodes CASSPVEGESYEQYF.

The chain couples TRBV21-1 to TRBJ1-3; no DNA check was done on the table's D call, TRBD1. TRBV21-1 represents a pseudogene. The CDR3 has 18 residues. The DNA for the CDR3 is TGTGCCAGCAGCACGAACAGGGGGCGCGTTCAGATCGGAAACACCATATATTTT. Translating it yields CASSTNRGRVQIGNTIYF.

In the case of this clone: The sample contains more than one DNA sequence encoding this CDR3. The chain links TRBV5-4 to TRBJ2-6; possible D gene TRBD1, 5 bases. This CDR3 has 15 amino acids. The ends were cut back, 0 bases at V and 2 bases at J, with 6 bases in the middle. Germline assignment: CDR1 SGHNT and CDR2 YYREEE (reference sequence). The CDR3 protein is CASSLGGTGANVLTF. CDR3 nucleotides: TGTGCCAGCAGCTTGGGGGGCACTGGGGCCAACGTCCTGACTTTC.

The chain is built from TRBV29-1 and TRBJ1-1; D perhaps matches TRBD1 (5 bases). V shed 7 bases and J shed 1 base, with 10 bases lying between them. Germline V gives CDR1 SQVTM, CDR2 ANQGSEA. The CDR3 totals 12 residues. The CDR3 region has the DNA TGCAGCGCGGGAGGACAGAACACTGAAGCTTTCTTT. The encoded protein is CSAGGQNTEAFF.

The V gene is TRBV18, the J gene TRBJ1-1, with 7 bases lining up with TRBD1. The CDR3 is 13 residues long. The V and J ends lost 5 bases and 3 bases, in that order; junction bases with no gene match: 3. Germline V gives CDR1 KGHSH, CDR2 LQKENI. The CDR3 bases are TGTGCCAGCTCATCAGGACAGGACACTGAAGCTTTCTTT. This codes for CASSSGQDTEAFF.

The genes are TRBV7-2 and TRBJ2-5; perhaps D is TRBD1 or TRBD2 (5 bases each). This CDR3 contains 16 residues. The germline CDR1 and CDR2 sequences are SGHTA and FQGNSA. The V end lost 5 bases, the J end lost 0 bases, and 16 bases lay between the germline ends. The CDR3 reads CASSPWGSANQETQYF. CDR3 nucleotide sequence: TGTGCCAGCAGCCCATGGGGGAGCGCGAACCAAGAGACCCAGTACTTC.

For this clone: Within the sample, other DNA sequences also encode this same CDR3. DNA of the CDR3: TGTGCCAGCAGTTCCGGCCAGGGCACAGATACGCAGTATTTT. Amino acids: CASSSGQGTDTQYF. The chain is built from TRBV28 and TRBJ2-3; the D is unclear. The V end was cut by 4 bases, the J end by 1 base, with 9 bases between. The CDR3 is made up of 14 amino acids. CDR1 and CDR2 (germline): MDHEN, SYDVKM.

The V gene is TRBV4-1, the J gene TRBJ2-7, with D perhaps being TRBD1 or TRBD2 (5 bases each). CDR3 length: 14 amino acids. V gave up 1 base and J gave up 3 bases, with 10 bases separating them. The germline CDR1 and CDR2 sequences are MGHRA and YSYEKL. Here the CDR3 reads CASSQVGDGYEQYF. The CDR3 DNA is TGCGCCAGCAGCCAAGTGGGGGACGGCTACGAGCAGTACTTC.